This T cell receptor beta chain came from a study of graft-versus-host responses after intestinal transplantation. On the study more broadly: Recipients received multivisceral, liver-intestinal, or isolated intestinal transplants. Recipients across the board were started on anti-thymocyte globulin induction, then kept on tacrolimus and steroids for two to three years. Study-wide results and limits: Early HvG declines after transplant were associated with peak circulating GvH clone levels. GvH clonotypes were identified within recipient marrow, with a subset emerging first in ileum or blood.

This table comes from immunoSEQ multiplex PCR, and its TCRdb copy is limited to in-frame clones, with some not included. The top ten hold about 3% of the sample, which has around 20,000 clones, roughly four fifths seen once. Losses at the gene ends were 5 bases for V and 5 bases for J; bases not matched to a gene: 3. The germline V gene encodes CDR1 LNHDA and CDR2 SQIVND (reference sequence). This CDR3 is built from 12 residues. As to this clone: Its antigen is as yet unknown.

Intraepithelial plus lamina propria lymphocytes were released by processing graft tissue. The source material was ileum tissue, sampled 12 days after intestinal transplant. The sequence derives from a human patient who received an intestinal transplant, so some T cells may come from the graft donor. V and J are TRBV19 and TRBJ2-7, with 7 bases identical to TRBD1. CDR3 sequence: CASSPQGNEQYF. As DNA, the CDR3 is TGTGCCAGTAGTCCACAGGGGAACGAGCAGTACTTC.